This is a list of T cell receptor beta chains from one sample in a study of shared clonotypes between healthy human individuals. Assay used: immunoSEQ multiplex PCR; TCRdb lists only in-frame clones, some missing. The sample has over a million clones, approximately 96% seen once. The sample consisted of naive CD4+ T cells sorted from blood. These receptors all come from a man younger than 45 in good health. Both conserved end residues are part of each CDR3. D genes are given only for firm matches. Size is stated for part of the rows, as once, few or many counts, or as a class when the clone is expanded.

d_gene	abundance	j_gene	v_gene	CDR3aa	CDR3nt
TRBD1	once	TRBJ1-6	TRBV11-2	CASSKDRGNSPLHF	TGTGCCAGCAGCAAGGACAGGGGGAATTCACCCCTCCACTTT
TRBD1	NA	TRBJ1-5	TRBV19	CASSDRGPKQPQHF	TGTGCCAGTTCAGACAGGGGGCCAAAACAGCCCCAGCATTTT
NA	NA	TRBJ2-5	TRBV29-1	CSVATAQETQYF	TGCAGCGTTGCGACCGCCCAAGAGACCCAGTACTTC
TRBD2	once	TRBJ2-3	TRBV11-3	CASTRSGGASDTQYF	TGTGCCAGCACCCGATCGGGAGGAGCTTCAGATACGCAGTATTTT
NA	NA	TRBJ1-5	TRBV7-2	CASSLGAGKSQPQHF	TGTGCCAGCAGCTTAGGCGCCGGAAAATCTCAGCCCCAGCATTTT
NA	NA	TRBJ1-5	TRBV5-1	CASSLVAGEYQPQHF	TGCGCCAGCAGCTTGGTGGCAGGGGAATATCAGCCCCAGCATTTT
NA	NA	TRBJ2-3	TRBV27	CASSLSHPGSGTDTQYF	TGTGCCAGCAGTTTATCGCACCCAGGCTCGGGCACAGATACGCAGTATTTT
NA	NA	TRBJ1-5	TRBV19	CASSIDPFRYRANQPQHF	TGTGCCAGTAGTATAGACCCTTTCCGCTACAGGGCTAATCAGCCCCAGCATTTT
NA	NA	TRBJ2-3	TRBV5-1	CASSLRGNDREDTQYF	TGCGCCAGCAGCTTGAGGGGCAATGATCGGGAGGATACGCAGTATTTT
TRBD1	once	TRBJ1-1	TRBV28	CASSFAARGTNTEAFF	TGTGCCAGCAGTTTTGCGGCCAGGGGGACGAACACTGAAGCTTTCTTT
NA	NA	TRBJ2-5	TRBV2	CASSEVVYQETQYF	TGTGCCAGCAGTGAAGTTGTCTACCAAGAGACCCAGTACTTC
NA	NA	TRBJ2-3	TRBV7-9	CASSPKQGPDTQYF	TGTGCCAGCAGCCCCAAGCAGGGCCCAGATACGCAGTATTTT
NA	NA	TRBJ1-2	TRBV9	CASSVAGNGNYGYTF	TGTGCCAGCAGCGTAGCAGGGAACGGAAACTATGGCTACACCTTC
TRBD2	NA	TRBJ2-5	TRBV28	CASSTLYSGSALRETQYF	TGTGCCAGCAGTACGTTATATAGCGGGAGCGCTTTGCGAGAGACCCAGTACTTC
TRBD1	NA	TRBJ2-6	TRBV19	CASSGDREGSSGANVLTF	TGTGCCAGTAGTGGGGACAGGGAGGGGTCCTCTGGGGCCAACGTCCTGACTTTC
NA	NA	TRBJ2-4	TRBV9	CASSPNGIAKNIQYF	TGTGCCAGCAGCCCCAATGGGATAGCCAAAAACATTCAGTACTTC
TRBD2	NA	TRBJ2-1	TRBV5-4	CASSSPLAGGSYNEQFF	TGTGCCAGCAGCTCCCCACTAGCGGGAGGCTCCTACAATGAGCAGTTCTTC
NA	NA	TRBJ2-5	TRBV9	CASSVGEETQYF	TGTGCCAGCAGCGTAGGCGAAGAGACCCAGTACTTC
TRBD2	once	TRBJ2-1	TRBV7-6	CASSLRPSGKGSYNEQFF	TGTGCCAGCAGCTTACGTCCTAGCGGGAAGGGCTCCTACAATGAGCAGTTCTTC
TRBD2	NA	TRBJ2-1	TRBV30	CAWSIDLLAGHYNEQFF	TGTGCCTGGAGTATCGACCTACTAGCGGGACACTACAATGAGCAGTTCTTC
NA	NA	TRBJ2-2	TRBV11-2	CASSTYRVMNTGELFF	TGTGCCAGCAGCACGTACAGGGTGATGAACACCGGGGAGCTGTTTTTT
NA	NA	TRBJ2-5	TRBV19	CASSTGSRETQYF	TGTGCCAGTAGCACCGGGAGCAGAGAGACCCAGTACTTC
TRBD2	NA	TRBJ2-3	TRBV5-1	CASSYEGGRAGDTQYF	TGCGCCAGCAGCTACGAGGGCGGGAGGGCCGGAGATACGCAGTATTTT
NA	NA	TRBJ2-7	TRBV29-1	CSVATVYEQYF	TGCAGCGTTGCGACAGTTTACGAGCAGTACTTC
NA	once	TRBJ1-1	TRBV7-9	CASSSGGTADTEAFF	TGTGCCAGCAGCTCGGGGGGCACGGCTGACACTGAAGCTTTCTTT
NA	NA	TRBJ1-1	TRBV27	CASSRVPGGAYTEAFF	TGTGCCAGCAGTAGAGTCCCCGGGGGCGCGTACACTGAAGCTTTCTTT
NA	NA	TRBJ2-7	TRBV28	CASSEGGGIVSVREQYF	TGTGCCAGCAGTGAGGGGGGCGGGATCGTTTCGGTTCGGGAGCAGTACTTC
NA	NA	TRBJ1-4	TRBV5-1	CASSLAGPGEKLFF	TGCGCCAGCAGCTTGGCAGGGCCTGGCGAAAAACTGTTTTTT
TRBD2	NA	TRBJ2-3	TRBV30	CAWSVRVLAGGRDTQYF	TGTGCCTGGAGTGTACGCGTTCTAGCGGGAGGGAGAGATACGCAGTATTTT
TRBD2	NA	TRBJ2-1	TRBV18	CASSPTASGTAPYNEQFF	TGTGCCAGCTCACCAACGGCTAGCGGGACAGCCCCTTACAATGAGCAGTTCTTC
NA	NA	TRBJ2-5	TRBV4-2	CASSQDWQGETQYF	TGTGCCAGCAGCCAAGATTGGCAGGGAGAGACCCAGTACTTC
NA	NA	TRBJ2-3	TRBV6-1	CAGRLLGGTDTQYF	TGTGCCGGAAGACTACTAGGAGGCACAGATACGCAGTATTTT
NA	NA	TRBJ2-1	TRBV10-1	CASSESMGVRDEQFF	TGCGCCAGCAGTGAGTCGATGGGGGTACGGGATGAGCAGTTCTTC
TRBD2	NA	TRBJ2-5	TRBV5-1	CASSPREGPRETQYF	TGCGCCAGCAGCCCGCGGGAGGGGCCCAGAGAGACCCAGTACTTC
NA	once	TRBJ2-1	TRBV2	CASSGTEYNEQFF	TGTGCCAGCAGTGGGACGGAATACAATGAGCAGTTCTTC
NA	NA	TRBJ1-2	TRBV11-2	CASSLEYGYTF	TGTGCCAGCAGCTTAGAATATGGCTACACCTTC
NA	NA	TRBJ1-5	TRBV19	CASRARGSISNQPQHF	TGTGCCAGTAGGGCACGGGGATCTATTAGCAATCAGCCCCAGCATTTT
NA	NA	TRBJ2-2	TRBV25-1	CASSEGGTGELFF	TGTGCCAGCAGTGAAGGGGGCACCGGGGAGCTGTTTTTT
TRBD1	NA	TRBJ1-3	TRBV6-1	CASSGVPDRALGNTIYF	TGTGCCAGCAGTGGTGTCCCGGACAGGGCGCTTGGAAACACCATATATTTT
TRBD2	NA	TRBJ2-1	TRBV5-4	CASSLGLAAGGNEQFF	TGTGCCAGCAGCCTAGGACTAGCGGCCGGGGGTAATGAGCAGTTCTTC
NA	NA	TRBJ2-7	TRBV19	CASRSESGPSYEQYF	TGTGCCAGTAGGAGTGAAAGCGGGCCCTCCTACGAGCAGTACTTC
NA	few	TRBJ2-2	TRBV28	CASRSTGELFF	TGTGCCAGCAGATCCACCGGGGAGCTGTTTTTT